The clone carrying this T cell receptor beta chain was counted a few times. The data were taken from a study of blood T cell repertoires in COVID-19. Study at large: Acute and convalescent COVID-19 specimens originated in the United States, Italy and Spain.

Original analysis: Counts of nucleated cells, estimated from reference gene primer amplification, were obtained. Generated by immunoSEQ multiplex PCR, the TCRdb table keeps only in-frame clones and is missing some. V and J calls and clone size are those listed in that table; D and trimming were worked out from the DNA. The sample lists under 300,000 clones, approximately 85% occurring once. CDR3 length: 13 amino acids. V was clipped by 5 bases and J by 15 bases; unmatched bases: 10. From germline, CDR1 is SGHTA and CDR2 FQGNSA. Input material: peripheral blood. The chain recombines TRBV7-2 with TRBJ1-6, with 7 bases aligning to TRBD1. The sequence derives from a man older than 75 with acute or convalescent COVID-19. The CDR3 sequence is CASSPGTAVLLHF. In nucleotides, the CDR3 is TGTGCCAGCAGCCCCGGGACAGCCGTACTCCTCCACTTT.